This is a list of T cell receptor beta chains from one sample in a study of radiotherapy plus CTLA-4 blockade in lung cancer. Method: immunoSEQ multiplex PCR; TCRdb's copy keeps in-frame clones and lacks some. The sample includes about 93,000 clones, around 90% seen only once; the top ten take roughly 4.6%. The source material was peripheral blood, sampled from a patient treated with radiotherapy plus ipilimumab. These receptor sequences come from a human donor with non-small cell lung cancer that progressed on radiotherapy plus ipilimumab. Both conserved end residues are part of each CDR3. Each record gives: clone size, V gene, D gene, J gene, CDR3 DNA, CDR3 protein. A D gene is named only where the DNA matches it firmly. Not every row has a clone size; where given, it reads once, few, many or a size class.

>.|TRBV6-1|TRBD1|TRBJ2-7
TGTGCCAGCAGGCTCACAGGACAGGCTGGGGAGCAGTACTTC
CASRLTGQAGEQYF
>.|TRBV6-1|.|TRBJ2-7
TGTGCCAGCAGTGATCCCCCGACAGGAAACTACGAGCAGTACTTC
CASSDPPTGNYEQYF
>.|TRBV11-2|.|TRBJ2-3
TGTGCCAGCAGCGCCCGACGGTTTTCGACCACAGATACGCAGTATTTT
CASSARRFSTTDTQYF
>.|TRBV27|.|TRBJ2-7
TGTGCCAGCAGCATGCCGACTCGCCTGATAAACTACGAGCAGTACTTC
CASSMPTRLINYEQYF
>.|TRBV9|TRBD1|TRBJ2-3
TGTGCCAGCAGCTCCAACGGGACAGGGTTAACAGATACGCAGTATTTT
CASSSNGTGLTDTQYF
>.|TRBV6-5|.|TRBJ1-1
TGTGCCAGCACCTTTGGGGGGAAAACTGAAGCTTTCTTT
CASTFGGKTEAFF
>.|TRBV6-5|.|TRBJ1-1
TGTGCCAGCAGTGGGAACCTTGGGGTCACTGAAGCTTTCTTT
CASSGNLGVTEAFF
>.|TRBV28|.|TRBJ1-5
TGTGCCAGCAGTTTACCGCGCGGCCTCTATAGCAATCAGCCCCAGCATTTT
CASSLPRGLYSNQPQHF
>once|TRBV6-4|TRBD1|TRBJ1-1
TGTGCCAGCAAGACAGGGCCTGGGAACACTGAAGCTTTCTTT
CASKTGPGNTEAFF
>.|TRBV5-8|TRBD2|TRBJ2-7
TGTGCCAGCAGCTTTGGGACTAGCGGTGGTGGCGAGCAGTACTTC
CASSFGTSGGGEQYF
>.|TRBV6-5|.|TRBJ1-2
TGTGCCAGCAGTTACTCCGGACAGAGCTATGGCTACACCTTC
CASSYSGQSYGYTF
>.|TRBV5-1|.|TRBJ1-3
TGCGCCAGCTCCAGGGACGGCTCTGGAAACACCATATATTTT
CASSRDGSGNTIYF
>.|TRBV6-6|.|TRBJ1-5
TGTGCCAGCTCCCTCGGGTCCGAGTCAGTGCATTTT
CASSLGSESVHF
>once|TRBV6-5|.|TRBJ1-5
TGTGCCAGCAGTCCGACTATAAGCAATCAGCCCCAGCATTTT
CASSPTISNQPQHF
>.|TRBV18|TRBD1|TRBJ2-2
TGTGCCAGCTCACCGTCCCGGGACAGGGATAAGAACACCGGGGAGCTGTTTTTT
CASSPSRDRDKNTGELFF
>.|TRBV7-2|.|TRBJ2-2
TGTGCCAGCAGCTTAGGGCTATCCACCGGGGAGCTGTTTTTT
CASSLGLSTGELFF
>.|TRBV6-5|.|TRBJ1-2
TGTGCCAGCAGTTACTCCGGAAACTATGGCTACACCTTC
CASSYSGNYGYTF
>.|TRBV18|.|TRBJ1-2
TGTGCCAGCTCACCGGACAGTCTTAACTATGGCTACACCTTC
CASSPDSLNYGYTF
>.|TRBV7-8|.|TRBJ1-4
TGTGCCAGCAGCCGCCTTGAGGGCGCGATAAGGGAAAAACTGTTTTTT
CASSRLEGAIREKLFF
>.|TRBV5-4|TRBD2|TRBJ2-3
TGTGCCAGCAGCCCAAGCGGGGGGCGCACAGATACGCAGTATTTT
CASSPSGGRTDTQYF
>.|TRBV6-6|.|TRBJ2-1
TGTGCCAGCAGTAACCTCCTCGCGGAGATGGCGGAGCAGTTCTTC
CASSNLLAEMAEQFF
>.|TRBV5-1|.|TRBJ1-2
TGCGCCAGCAGCCCCAGGAGGGAGGGCTATGGCTACACCTTC
CASSPRREGYGYTF
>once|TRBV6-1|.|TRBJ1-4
TGTGCCAGCAGCCCCCTTGGGGGGGTTTCTGAAAAACTGTTTTTT
CASSPLGGVSEKLFF
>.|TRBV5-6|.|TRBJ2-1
TGTGCCAGCAGCTTGACCAACTACAATGAGCAGTTCTTC
CASSLTNYNEQFF
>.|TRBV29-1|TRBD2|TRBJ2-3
TGCAGCGTTGAAGGGCTAGCGGGAGTAGGTACAGATACGCAGTATTTT
CSVEGLAGVGTDTQYF